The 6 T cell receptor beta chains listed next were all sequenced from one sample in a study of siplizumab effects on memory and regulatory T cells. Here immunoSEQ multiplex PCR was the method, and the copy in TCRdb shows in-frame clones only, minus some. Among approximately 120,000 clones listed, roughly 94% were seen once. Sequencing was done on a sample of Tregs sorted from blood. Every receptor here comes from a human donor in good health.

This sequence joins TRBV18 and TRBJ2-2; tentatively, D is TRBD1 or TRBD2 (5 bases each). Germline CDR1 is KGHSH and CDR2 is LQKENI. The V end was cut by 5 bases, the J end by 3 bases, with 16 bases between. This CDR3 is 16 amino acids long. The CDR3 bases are TGTGCCAGCTCATCAACTTCCGGGGCCCACACCGGGGAGCTGTTTTTT. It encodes CASSSTSGAHTGELFF.

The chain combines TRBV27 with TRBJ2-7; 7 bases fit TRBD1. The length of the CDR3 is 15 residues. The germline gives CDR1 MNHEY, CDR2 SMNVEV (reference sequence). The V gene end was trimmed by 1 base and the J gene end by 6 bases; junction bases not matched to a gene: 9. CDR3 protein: CASSLFTGASGEQYF. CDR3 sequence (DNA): TGTGCCAGCAGTTTATTCACAGGGGCTTCGGGCGAGCAGTACTTC.

The CDR3 coding sequence is TGCGCCAGCAGCCTGGCGCGACAGCCCCAGCATTTT. Amino acid sequence: CASSLARQPQHF. The chain uses TRBV5-1 and TRBJ1-5; D gene ambiguous. The V end lost 4 bases, the J end lost 7 bases, and 9 bases lay between the germline ends. Germline CDR1 reads SGHRS; CDR2 reads YFSETQ. This CDR3 has 12 amino acids.

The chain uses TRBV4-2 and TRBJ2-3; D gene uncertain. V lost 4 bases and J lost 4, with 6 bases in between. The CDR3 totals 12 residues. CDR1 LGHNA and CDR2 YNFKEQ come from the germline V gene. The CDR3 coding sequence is TGTGCCAGCAGCCCGCACCCAGATACGCAGTATTTT. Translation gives CASSPHPDTQYF.

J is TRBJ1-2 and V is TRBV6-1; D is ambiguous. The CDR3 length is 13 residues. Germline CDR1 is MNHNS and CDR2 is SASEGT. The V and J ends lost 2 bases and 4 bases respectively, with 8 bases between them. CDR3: CASSESSAYGYTF. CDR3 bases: TGTGCCAGCAGTGAATCCAGCGCCTATGGCTACACCTTC.

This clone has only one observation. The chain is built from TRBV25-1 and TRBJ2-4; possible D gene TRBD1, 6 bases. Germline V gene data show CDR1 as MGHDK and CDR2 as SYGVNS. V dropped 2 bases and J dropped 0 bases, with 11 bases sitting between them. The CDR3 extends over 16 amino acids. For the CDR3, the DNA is TGTGCCAGCAGTGAACCAGGGGACCTAGCCAAAAACATTCAGTACTTC. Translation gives CASSEPGDLAKNIQYF.